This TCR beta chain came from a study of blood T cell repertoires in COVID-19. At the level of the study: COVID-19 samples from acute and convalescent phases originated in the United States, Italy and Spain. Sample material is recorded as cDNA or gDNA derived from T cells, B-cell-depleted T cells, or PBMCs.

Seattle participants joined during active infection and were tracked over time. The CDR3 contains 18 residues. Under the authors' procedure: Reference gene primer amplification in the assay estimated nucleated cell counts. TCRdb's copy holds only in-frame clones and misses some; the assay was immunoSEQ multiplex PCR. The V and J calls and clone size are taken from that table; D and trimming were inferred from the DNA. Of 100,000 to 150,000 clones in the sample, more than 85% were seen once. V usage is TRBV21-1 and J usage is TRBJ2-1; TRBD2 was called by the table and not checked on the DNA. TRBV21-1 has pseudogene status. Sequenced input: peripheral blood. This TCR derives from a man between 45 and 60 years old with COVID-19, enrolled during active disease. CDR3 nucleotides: TGTGCCAGCAGCAAATCCCCAGCATGGGGGGACTCCTACAATGAGCAGTTCTTC. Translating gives CASSKSPAWGDSYNEQFF.